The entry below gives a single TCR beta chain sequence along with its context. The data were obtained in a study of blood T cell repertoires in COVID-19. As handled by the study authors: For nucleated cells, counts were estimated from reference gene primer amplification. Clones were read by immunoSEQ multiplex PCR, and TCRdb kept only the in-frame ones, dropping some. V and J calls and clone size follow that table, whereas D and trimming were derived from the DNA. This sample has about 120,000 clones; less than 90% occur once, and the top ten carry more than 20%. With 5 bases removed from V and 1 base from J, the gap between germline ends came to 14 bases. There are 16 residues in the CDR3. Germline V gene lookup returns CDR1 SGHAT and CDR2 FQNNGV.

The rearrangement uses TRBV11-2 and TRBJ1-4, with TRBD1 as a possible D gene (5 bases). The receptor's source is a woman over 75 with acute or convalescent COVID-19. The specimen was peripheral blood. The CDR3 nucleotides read TGTGCCAGCAGCCCGCGCGCCCAGGGAACTAATGAAAAACTGTTTTTT. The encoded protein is CASSPRAQGTNEKLFF.